The 9 T cell receptor beta chains in this list originate from one sample, sequenced in a study of T cell responses to AZD1222 COVID-19 vaccine. Assay used: immunoSEQ multiplex PCR; TCRdb lists only in-frame clones, some missing. Counted here are some 140,000 clones, 80% to 90% occurring once; the ten biggest clones make up 9.5%. The sequenced sample was peripheral blood, obtained 28 days after the second AZD1222 dose. These receptors all stem from an adult who received the AZD1222 COVID-19 vaccine.

This clone was counted a single time. The V and J genes are TRBV27 and TRBJ2-3; 10 nucleotides agree with TRBD2. CDR3 length: 15 amino acids. After removal of 5 bases from V and 4 bases from J, the junction contained 6 bases not matched to a gene. Germline assignment: CDR1 MNHEY and CDR2 SMNVEV (reference sequence). CDR3 nucleotide sequence: TGTGCCAGCAGTCAAGCGGGAGGGCGCGCAGATACGCAGTATTTT. Protein: CASSQAGGRADTQYF.

The gene calls are TRBV3-1 (or the pseudogene TRBV3-2) and TRBJ1-5; D gene unclear. The CDR3 totals 12 residues. The V gene lost 0 bases and the J gene lost 7 bases, with 4 bases spanning the gap. CDR1 is LGHDT, CDR2 YNNKEL, per germline (reference sequence). CDR3 nucleotide sequence: TGTGCCAGCAGCCAAGAAGGGCAGCCCCAGCATTTT. Translation gives CASSQEGQPQHF.

Here the CDR3 reads CASSLGGTYQETQYF. CDR3 DNA sequence: TGTGCCAGCAGCTTAGGGGGAACGTACCAAGAGACCCAGTACTTC. The chain employs TRBV7-3 and TRBJ2-5; either TRBD1 or TRBD2 may fit D (5 bases each). The CDR3 spans 15 residues. Trimming left V 2 bases short and J 0 bases short, with 10 bases between. The germline gives CDR1 SGHTA, CDR2 FQGTGA.

V and J are TRBV9 and TRBJ1-6; D gene uncertain. The CDR3 runs 15 residues. V shed 0 bases and J shed 6 bases, with 10 bases lying between them. CDR1 and CDR2 from the germline V gene are SGDLS and YYNGEE. CDR3: CASSVEASFNSPLHF. The CDR3 bases are TGTGCCAGCAGCGTAGAGGCCTCGTTTAATTCACCCCTCCACTTT.

The V gene is TRBV6-2 or TRBV6-3, the J gene TRBJ1-5; no clear D. This CDR3 has 14 residues. Between the trimmed V and J ends, which lost 5 bases and 3 bases, there was a span of 11 bases. Germline V gene sequence: CDR1 MNHEY, CDR2 SVGEGT. CDR3 bases: TGTGCCAGCAGTGTACAGAGACTCAATCAGCCCCAGCATTTT. As protein: CASSVQRLNQPQHF.

The J gene is TRBJ2-5, the V gene TRBV5-6; tentatively, D is TRBD1 (8 bases). The CDR3 covers 14 residues. Trimming pared 3 bases from V and 5 bases from J, leaving 14 bases between. Germline CDR1 is SGHDT and CDR2 is YYEEEE. CDR3 nucleotide sequence: TGTGCCAGCAGCTCTGGACAGGGAGGGGAGACCCAGTACTTC. Translating gives CASSSGQGGETQYF.

The chain employs TRBV12-3 or TRBV12-4 and TRBJ1-1; TRBD1 is a possible D gene (6 bases). The CDR3 runs 13 residues. Trimming cost V 7 bases and J 11 bases, with 20 bases left between them. The CDR3 protein is CASTVQGPYGAFF. In DNA form, the CDR3 reads TGTGCCAGCACCGTACAGGGCCCATATGGGGCTTTCTTT.

This sequence joins TRBV2 and TRBJ2-1; 8 bases align to TRBD1. Germline values: CDR1 SNHLY, CDR2 FYNNEI. This CDR3 spans 16 amino acids. Germline trimming cut 6 bases from V and 1 base from J; bases unmatched to any gene: 8. The CDR3 protein is CASSRIQGGSYNEQFF. The CDR3 region has the DNA TGTGCCAGCAGCCGCATACAGGGGGGATCCTACAATGAGCAGTTCTTC.

The chain combines TRBV30 with TRBJ1-1, with D unclear. With 7 bases removed from V and 1 base from J, the gap between germline ends came to 10 bases. Germline assignment: CDR1 GTSNPN and CDR2 SVGIG (reference sequence). CDR3 length: 12 residues. This CDR3 is CALRTGNTEAFF. CDR3 coding DNA: TGTGCCTTACGGACGGGGAACACTGAAGCTTTCTTT.